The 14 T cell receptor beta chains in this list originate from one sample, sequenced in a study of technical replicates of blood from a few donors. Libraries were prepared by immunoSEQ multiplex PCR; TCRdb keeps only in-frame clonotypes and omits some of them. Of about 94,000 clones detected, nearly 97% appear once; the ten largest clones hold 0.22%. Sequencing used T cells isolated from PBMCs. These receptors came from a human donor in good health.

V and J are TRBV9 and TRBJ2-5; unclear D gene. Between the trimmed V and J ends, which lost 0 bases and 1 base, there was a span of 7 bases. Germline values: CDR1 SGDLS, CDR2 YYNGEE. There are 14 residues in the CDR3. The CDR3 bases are TGTGCCAGCAGCGTAGGAGGAACCCAAGAGACCCAGTACTTC. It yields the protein CASSVGGTQETQYF.

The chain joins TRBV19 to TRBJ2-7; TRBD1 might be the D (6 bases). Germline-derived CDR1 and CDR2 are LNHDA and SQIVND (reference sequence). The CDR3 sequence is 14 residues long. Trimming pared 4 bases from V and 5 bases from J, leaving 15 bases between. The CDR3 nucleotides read TGTGCCAGTAGTAGCGTGCAGGGGAATGACGAGCAGTACTTC. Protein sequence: CASSSVQGNDEQYF.

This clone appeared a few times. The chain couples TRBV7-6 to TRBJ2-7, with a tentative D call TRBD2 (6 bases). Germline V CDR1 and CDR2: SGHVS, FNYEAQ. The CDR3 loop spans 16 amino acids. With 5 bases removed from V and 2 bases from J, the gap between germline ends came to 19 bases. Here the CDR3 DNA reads TGTGCCAGCAGCCCCGGACCAGCGGGTTCGGCCTACGAGCAGTACTTC. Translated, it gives CASSPGPAGSAYEQYF.

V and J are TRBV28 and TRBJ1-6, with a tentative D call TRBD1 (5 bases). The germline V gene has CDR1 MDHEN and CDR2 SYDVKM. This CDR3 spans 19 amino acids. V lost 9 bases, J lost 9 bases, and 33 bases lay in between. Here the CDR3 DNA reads TGTGCCAGTTCCCTCGGTTTGGGGAGGGGTAGAGCGAGACTTTCACCCCTCCACTTT. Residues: CASSLGLGRGRARLSPLHF.

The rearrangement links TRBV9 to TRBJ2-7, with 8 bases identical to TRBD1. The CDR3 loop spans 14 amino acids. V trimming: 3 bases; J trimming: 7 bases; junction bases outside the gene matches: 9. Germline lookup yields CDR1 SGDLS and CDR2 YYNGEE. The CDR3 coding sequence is TGTGCCAGCAGCGCTCCGGGACAGGCTGGTGAGCAGTACTTC. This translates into CASSAPGQAGEQYF. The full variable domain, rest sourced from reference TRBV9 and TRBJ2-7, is DSGVTQTPKHLITATGQRVTLRCSPRSGDLSVYWYQQSLDQGLQFLIQYYNGEERAKGNILERFSAQQFPDLHSELNLSSLELGDSALYFCASSAPGQAGEQYFGPGTRLTVT.

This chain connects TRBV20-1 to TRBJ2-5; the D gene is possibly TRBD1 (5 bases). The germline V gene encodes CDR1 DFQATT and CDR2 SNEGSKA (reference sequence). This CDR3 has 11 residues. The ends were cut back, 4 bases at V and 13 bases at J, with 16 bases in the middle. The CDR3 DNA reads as TGCAGTGCTACCCCTACAGGAAGGGGGTACTTC. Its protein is CSATPTGRGYF.

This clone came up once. The CDR3 coding sequence is TGCGCCAGCAGCACGGGACTAGCGGGATTCCTAGGGAGCTCCTACGAGCAGTACTTC. Amino acid sequence: CASSTGLAGFLGSSYEQYF. The chain links TRBV5-1 to TRBJ2-7; TRBD2 aligns across 13 bases. V shed 4 bases, J shed 0 bases, and the junction held 13 bases outside the gene matches. The germline V gene encodes CDR1 SGHRS and CDR2 YFSETQ. The CDR3 has 19 amino acids. Complete variable domain (other parts from reference TRBV5-1 and TRBJ2-7): KAGVTQTPRYLIKTRGQQVTLSCSPISGHRSVSWYQQTPGQGLQFLFEYFSETQRNKGNFPGRFSGRQFSNSRSEMNVSTLELGDSALYLCASSTGLAGFLGSSYEQYFGPGTRLTVT.

CDR3 region: CASRKRQGATEKLFF. The CDR3 region has the DNA TGTGCCAGCAGGAAAAGACAGGGGGCAACTGAAAAACTGTTTTTT. The V gene is TRBV28, the J gene TRBJ1-4; 10 bases are a match to TRBD1. CDR1 is MDHEN, CDR2 SYDVKM, per germline. The CDR3 has 15 residues. V lost 6 bases to trimming and J lost 7 bases; unmatched junction nucleotides: 8.

The CDR3 DNA sequence: TGTGCCAGCAGTTTTTGGGACAGCACAGCTTCGGGCTACACCTTC. Translating it yields CASSFWDSTASGYTF. This sequence joins TRBV27 and TRBJ1-2; 7 bases fit TRBD1. Germline CDR1 MNHEY, CDR2 SMNVEV (reference sequence). The CDR3 extends over 15 amino acids. J lost 8 bases, V lost 3 bases, and 12 bases had no gene match.

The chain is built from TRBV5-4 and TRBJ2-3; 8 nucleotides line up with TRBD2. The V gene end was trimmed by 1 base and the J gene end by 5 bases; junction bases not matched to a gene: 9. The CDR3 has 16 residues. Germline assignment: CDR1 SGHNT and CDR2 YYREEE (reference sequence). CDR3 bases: TGTGCCAGCAGCTTGCTCCCCGGGACTAGGGGAGATACGCAGTATTTT. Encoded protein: CASSLLPGTRGDTQYF.

Written as DNA, the CDR3 is TGTGCCATCAGTGACGAGGCCAGTAATCAGCCCCAGCATTTT. Amino acids: CAISDEASNQPQHF. This chain connects TRBV10-3 to TRBJ1-5; D is unclear. Trimming took 3 bases from V and 4 from J, leaving 10 bases between them. The CDR3 is made up of 14 amino acids. Germline CDR1 ENHRY, CDR2 SYGVKD.

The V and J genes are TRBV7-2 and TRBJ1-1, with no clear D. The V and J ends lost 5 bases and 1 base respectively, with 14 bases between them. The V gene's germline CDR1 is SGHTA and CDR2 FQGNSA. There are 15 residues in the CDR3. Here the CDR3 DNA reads TGTGCCAGCAGCGTCTCGTGGGCGAGGAACACTGAAGCTTTCTTT. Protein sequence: CASSVSWARNTEAFF.

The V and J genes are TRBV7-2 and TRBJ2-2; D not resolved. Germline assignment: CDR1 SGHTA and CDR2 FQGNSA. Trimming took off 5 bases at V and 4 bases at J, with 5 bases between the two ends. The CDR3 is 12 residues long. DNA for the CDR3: TGTGCCAGCAGCCGTTTCACCGGGGAGCTGTTTTTT. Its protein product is CASSRFTGELFF.

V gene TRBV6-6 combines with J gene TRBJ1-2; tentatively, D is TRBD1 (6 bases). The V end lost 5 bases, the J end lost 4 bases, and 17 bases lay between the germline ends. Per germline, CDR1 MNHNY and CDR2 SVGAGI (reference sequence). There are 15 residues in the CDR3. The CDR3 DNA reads TGTGCCAGCAGTGCAGACAGGCACATTTCCTATGGCTACACCTTC. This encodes CASSADRHISYGYTF.